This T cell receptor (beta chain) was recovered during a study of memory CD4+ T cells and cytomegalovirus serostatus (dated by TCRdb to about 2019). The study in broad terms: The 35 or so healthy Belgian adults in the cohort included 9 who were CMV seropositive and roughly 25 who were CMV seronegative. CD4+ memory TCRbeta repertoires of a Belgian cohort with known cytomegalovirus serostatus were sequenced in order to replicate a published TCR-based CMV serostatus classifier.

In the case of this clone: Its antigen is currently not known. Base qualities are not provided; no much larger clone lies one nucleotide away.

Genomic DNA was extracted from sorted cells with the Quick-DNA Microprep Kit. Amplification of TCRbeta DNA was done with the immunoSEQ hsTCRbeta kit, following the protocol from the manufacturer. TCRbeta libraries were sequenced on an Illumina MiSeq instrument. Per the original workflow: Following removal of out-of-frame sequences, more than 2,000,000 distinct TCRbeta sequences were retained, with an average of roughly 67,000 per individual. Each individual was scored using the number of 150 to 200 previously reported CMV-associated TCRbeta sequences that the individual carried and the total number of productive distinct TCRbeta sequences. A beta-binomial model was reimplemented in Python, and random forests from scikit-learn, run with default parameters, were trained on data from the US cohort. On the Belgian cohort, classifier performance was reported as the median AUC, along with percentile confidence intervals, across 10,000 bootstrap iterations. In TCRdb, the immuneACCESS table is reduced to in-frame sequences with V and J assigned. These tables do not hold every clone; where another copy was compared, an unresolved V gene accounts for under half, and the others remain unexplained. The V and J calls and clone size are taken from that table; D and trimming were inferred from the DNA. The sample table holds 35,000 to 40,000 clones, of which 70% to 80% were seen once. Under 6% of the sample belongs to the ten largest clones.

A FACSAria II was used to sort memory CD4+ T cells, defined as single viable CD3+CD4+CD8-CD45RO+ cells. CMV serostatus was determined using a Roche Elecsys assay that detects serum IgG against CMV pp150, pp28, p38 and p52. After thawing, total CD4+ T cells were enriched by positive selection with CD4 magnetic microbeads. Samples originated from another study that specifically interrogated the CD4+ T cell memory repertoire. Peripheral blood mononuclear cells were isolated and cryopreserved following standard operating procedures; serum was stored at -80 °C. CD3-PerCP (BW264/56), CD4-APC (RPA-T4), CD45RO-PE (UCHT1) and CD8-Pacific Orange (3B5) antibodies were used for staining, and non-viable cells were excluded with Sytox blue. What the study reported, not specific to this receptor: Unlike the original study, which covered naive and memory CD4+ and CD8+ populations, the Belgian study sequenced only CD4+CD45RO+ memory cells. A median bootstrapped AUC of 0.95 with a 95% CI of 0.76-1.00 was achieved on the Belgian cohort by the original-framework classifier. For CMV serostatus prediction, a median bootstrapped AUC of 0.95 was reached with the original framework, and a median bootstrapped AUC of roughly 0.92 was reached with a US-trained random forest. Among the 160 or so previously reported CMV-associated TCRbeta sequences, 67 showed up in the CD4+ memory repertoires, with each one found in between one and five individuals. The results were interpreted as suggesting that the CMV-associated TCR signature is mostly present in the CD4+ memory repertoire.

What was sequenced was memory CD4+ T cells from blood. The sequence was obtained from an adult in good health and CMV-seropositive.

In nucleotide form, the sequence is TGTGCCAGCAGCTTAGCGGGTGTCCCCTACAATGAGCAGTTCTTC. This translates into CASSLAGVPYNEQFF. The chain is encoded by TRBV11-2 joined to TRBJ2-1; the D segment cannot be called with confidence. From the cysteine up to the phenylalanine, the CDR3 has a length of 15 residues. Solely the CDR3 DNA is kept, with 45 bases framed from the first base. The junction carries 9 bases between V and J, which are trimmed by 1 base and 2 bases respectively. CDR1 and CDR2 are drawn from the germline V gene: SGHAT, FQNNGV. The entire variable domain, with the stretches around the CDR3 drawn from the reference TRBV11-2 and TRBJ2-1 proteins, is EAGVAQSPRYKIIEKRQSVAFWCNPISGHATLYWYQQILGQGPKLLIQFQNNGVVDDSQLPKDRFSAERLKGVDSTLKIQPAKLEDSAVYLCASSLAGVPYNEQFFGPGTRLTVL.